This paragraph reports one T cell receptor (beta chain). Its matching antigen is unknown. It was by 5' RACE with UMI labels that the TRB cDNA libraries were prepared. No DNA is given; TCRdb re-called the 5' RACE reads and lists each CDR3 protein once. The listing contains under 85,000 distinct CDR3 sequences. Triplicate sorts, around 300,000 cells apiece, were made for each CD8+ T cell subset. The data belong to a study of CXCR3-negative and CXCR3-positive naive CD8 T cells. Study-wide results and caveats: CXCR3-expressing naive cells carried TRB CDR3s more hydrophobic than those of CXCR3-negative naive cells.

This receptor was taken from a human donor in good health. Some clones in this sample may be carry-over from other donors' samples. The specimen sequenced was naive CXCR3- CD8+ T cells from blood. Documented subset: CD45RO-CCR7+CD27+CD95- naive CD8+ T cells lacking CXCR3 (TNR3-).

The CDR3 loop reads CASSPTDSANTGELFF. The chain carries TRBV14 and TRBJ2-2; the TRBD1 assignment by TCRdb is unverifiable without DNA. The length of the CDR3 is 16 residues. CDR1 is SGHDN, CDR2 FVKESK, per germline.